This note documents a single TCR beta chain sequence. What it recognizes is unknown. The data derive from a study of multiple sclerosis patients with progressive multifocal leukoencephalopathy. Overall study findings and caveats: Clones expanded at PML were already present before and during natalizumab. Lower normalized Shannon entropy suggested reduced TRB diversity in most PML patients.

The table came from immunoSEQ multiplex PCR; TCRdb's copy has only in-frame clones and leaves some out. Among 20,000 to 25,000 clones, 75% to 95% were seen once, and the ten largest hold about 2.1%. The CDR3 loop spans 16 amino acids. V trimming: 3 bases; J trimming: 1 base; junction bases outside the gene matches: 4. In germline, CDR1 is LGHNA, CDR2 YSLEER. The sample's time point: roughly 12 months of natalizumab therapy. Longitudinal control samples came from natalizumab-treated multiple sclerosis patients without PML. T1 marks 6 months and T2 marks 12 months of natalizumab therapy. The input for sequencing was PBMCs, taken from a patient treated with natalizumab. The source of this sequence is a man aged 30 to 39 with multiple sclerosis. V is TRBV4-3 and J is TRBJ2-2, with 8 bases fitting TRBD1. The DNA of the CDR3 is TGCGCCAGCAGCCAGCATGGGACAGGGAACACCGGGGAGCTGTTTTTT. Its translation is CASSQHGTGNTGELFF.